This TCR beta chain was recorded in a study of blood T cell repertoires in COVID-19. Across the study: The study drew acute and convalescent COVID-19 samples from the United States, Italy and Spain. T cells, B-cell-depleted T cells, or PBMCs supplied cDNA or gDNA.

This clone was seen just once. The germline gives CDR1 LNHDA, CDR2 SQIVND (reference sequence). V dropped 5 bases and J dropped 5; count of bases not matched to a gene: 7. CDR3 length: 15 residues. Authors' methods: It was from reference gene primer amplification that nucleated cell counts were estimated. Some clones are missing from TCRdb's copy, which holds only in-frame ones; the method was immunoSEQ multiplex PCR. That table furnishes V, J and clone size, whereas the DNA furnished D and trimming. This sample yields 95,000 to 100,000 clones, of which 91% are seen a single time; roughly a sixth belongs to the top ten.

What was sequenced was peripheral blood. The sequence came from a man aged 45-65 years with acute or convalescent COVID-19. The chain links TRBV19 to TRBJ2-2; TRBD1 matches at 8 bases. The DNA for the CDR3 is TGTGCCAGTAGTGGGGGACAGGCCGTAACCGGGGAGCTGTTTTTT. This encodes CASSGGQAVTGELFF.